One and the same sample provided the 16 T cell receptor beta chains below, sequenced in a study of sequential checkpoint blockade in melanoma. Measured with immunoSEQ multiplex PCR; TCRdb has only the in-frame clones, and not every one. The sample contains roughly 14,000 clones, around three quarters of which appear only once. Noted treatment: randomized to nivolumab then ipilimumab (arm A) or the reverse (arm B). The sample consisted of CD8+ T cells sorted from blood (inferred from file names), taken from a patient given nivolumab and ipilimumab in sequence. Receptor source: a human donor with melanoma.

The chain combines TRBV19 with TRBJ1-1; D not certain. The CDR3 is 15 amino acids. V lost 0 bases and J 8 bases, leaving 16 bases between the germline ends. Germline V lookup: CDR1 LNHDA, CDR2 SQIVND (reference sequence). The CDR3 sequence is CASSIDSVLPQEAFF. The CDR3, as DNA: TGTGCCAGTAGTATAGATTCAGTCCTCCCACAAGAAGCTTTCTTT.

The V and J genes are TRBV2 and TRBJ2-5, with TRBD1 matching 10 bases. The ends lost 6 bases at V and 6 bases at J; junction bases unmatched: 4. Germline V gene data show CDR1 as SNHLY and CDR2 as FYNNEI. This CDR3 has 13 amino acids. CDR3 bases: TGTGCCAGCAGGGGACAGGGGTTTCAGACCCAGTACTTC. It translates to CASRGQGFQTQYF.

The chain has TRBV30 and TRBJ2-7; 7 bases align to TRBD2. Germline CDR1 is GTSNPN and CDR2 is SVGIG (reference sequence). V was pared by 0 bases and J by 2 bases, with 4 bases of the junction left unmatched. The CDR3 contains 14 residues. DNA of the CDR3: TGTGCCTGGAGTGTATCTAGCGGAACCTACGAGCAGTACTTC. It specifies CAWSVSSGTYEQYF.

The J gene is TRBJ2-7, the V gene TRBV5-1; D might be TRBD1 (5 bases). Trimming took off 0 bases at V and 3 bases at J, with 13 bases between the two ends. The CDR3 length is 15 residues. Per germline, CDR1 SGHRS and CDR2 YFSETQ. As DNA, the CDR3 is TGCGCCAGCAGCTTGGAGGCAGGGAACGGCTACGAGCAGTACTTC. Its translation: CASSLEAGNGYEQYF.

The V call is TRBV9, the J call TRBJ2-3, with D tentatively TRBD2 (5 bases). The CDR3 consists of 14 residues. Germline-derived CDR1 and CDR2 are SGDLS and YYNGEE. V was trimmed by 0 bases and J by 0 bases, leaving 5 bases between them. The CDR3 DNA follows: TGTGCCAGCAGCGTAGGAGGGAGCACAGATACGCAGTATTTT. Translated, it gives CASSVGGSTDTQYF.

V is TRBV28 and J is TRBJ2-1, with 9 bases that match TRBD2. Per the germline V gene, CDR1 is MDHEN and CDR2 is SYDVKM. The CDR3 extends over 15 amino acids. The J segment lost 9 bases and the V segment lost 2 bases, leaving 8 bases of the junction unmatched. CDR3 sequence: CASSLGGGRGSEQFF. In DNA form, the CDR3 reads TGTGCCAGCAGTTTAGGTGGCGGGAGGGGGAGTGAGCAGTTCTTC.

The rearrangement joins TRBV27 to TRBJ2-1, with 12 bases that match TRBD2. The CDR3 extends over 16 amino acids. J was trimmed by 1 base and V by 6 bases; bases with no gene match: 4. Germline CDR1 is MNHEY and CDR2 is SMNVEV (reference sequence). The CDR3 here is CASRSTSGGSYNEQFF. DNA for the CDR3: TGTGCCAGCAGGTCAACTAGCGGGGGGTCCTACAATGAGCAGTTCTTC.

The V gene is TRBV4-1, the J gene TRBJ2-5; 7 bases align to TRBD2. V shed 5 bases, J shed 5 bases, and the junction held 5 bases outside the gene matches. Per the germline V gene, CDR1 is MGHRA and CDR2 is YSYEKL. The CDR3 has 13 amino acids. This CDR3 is CASSSGGWETQYF. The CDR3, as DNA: TGCGCCAGCAGCTCGGGGGGTTGGGAGACCCAGTACTTC.

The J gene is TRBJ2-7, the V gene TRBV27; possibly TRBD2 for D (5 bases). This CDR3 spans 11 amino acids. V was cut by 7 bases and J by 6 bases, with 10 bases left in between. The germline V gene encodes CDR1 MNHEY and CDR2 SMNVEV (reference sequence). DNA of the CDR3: TGTGCCAGCACCGGGGTGGGCGAGCAGTACTTC. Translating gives CASTGVGEQYF.

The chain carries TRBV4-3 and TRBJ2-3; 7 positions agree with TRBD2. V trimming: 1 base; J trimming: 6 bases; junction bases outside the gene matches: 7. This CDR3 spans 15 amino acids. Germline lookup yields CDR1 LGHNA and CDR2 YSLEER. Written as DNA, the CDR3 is TGCGCCAGCAGCCAAGTGCGGGAGATTTCGGATACGCAGTATTTT. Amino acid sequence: CASSQVREISDTQYF.

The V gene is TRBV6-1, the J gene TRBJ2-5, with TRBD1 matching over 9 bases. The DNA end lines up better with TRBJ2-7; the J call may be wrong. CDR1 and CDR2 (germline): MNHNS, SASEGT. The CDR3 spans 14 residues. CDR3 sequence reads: CASSEGQGNYEQYF. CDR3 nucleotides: TGTGCCAGCAGTGAGGGACAGGGCAACTACGAGCAGTACTTC.

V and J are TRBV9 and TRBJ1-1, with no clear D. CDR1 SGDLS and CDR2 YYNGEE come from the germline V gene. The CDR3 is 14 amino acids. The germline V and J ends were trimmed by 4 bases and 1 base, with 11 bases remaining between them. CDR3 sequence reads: CASSQNAGNTEAFF. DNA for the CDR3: TGTGCCAGCAGCCAAAACGCAGGGAACACTGAAGCTTTCTTT.

CDR3 loop: CASSFADSYEQYF. CDR3 in DNA: TGTGCCAGCAGCTTCGCGGACAGCTACGAGCAGTACTTC. This chain connects TRBV7-7 to TRBJ2-7; possibly TRBD1 for D (6 bases). V was trimmed by 3 bases and J by 3 bases, leaving 9 bases between them. CDR3 size: 13 residues. Per germline, CDR1 SSHAT and CDR2 FNYEAQ (reference sequence). The entire variable domain, with the rest obtained from reference TRBV7-7 and TRBJ2-7, is as follows: GAGVSQSPRYKVTKRGQDVTLRCDPISSHATLYWYQQALGQGPEFLTYFNYEAQPDKSGLPSDRFSAERPEGSISTLTIQRTEQRDSAMYRCASSFADSYEQYFGPGTRLTVT.

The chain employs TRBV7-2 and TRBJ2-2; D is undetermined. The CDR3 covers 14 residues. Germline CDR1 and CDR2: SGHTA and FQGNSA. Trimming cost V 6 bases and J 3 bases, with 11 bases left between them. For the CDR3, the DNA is TGTGCCAGCAGAACGGCAGGATACACCGGGGAGCTGTTTTTT. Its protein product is CASRTAGYTGELFF.

The CDR3 is CASSASSGSYEQYF. CDR3 nucleotides: TGTGCCAGCAGTGCGTCCTCCGGGAGCTACGAGCAGTACTTC. The chain employs TRBV27 and TRBJ2-7; TRBD2 is a possible D gene (6 bases). Germline V gene data show CDR1 as MNHEY and CDR2 as SMNVEV (reference sequence). This CDR3 spans 14 amino acids. Trimming took off 5 bases at V and 3 bases at J, with 14 bases between the two ends.

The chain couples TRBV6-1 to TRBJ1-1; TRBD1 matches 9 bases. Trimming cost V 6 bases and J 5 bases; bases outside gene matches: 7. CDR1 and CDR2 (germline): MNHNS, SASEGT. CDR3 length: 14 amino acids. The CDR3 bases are TGTGCCAGCAGCCCCGGACAGGGGTGGACTGAAGCTTTCTTT. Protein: CASSPGQGWTEAFF.